The 18 T cell receptor beta chains given below trace back to one sample, sequenced in a study of human T cells and chemical hapten exposure. The sample's time point: patch test 1, 2 weeks after DPC sensitization. As for treatment: therapeutic diphenylcyclopropenone sensitization with weekly scalp DPC. TCRdb re-analysed the RACE reads in MiXCR, keeping a single row per CDR3 protein. The table lists roughly 120,000 distinct CDR3 sequences, roughly an eighth of them singletons. This material consisted of whole blood, taken in connection with sensitization to the hapten diphenylcyclopropenone (DPC). Receptors were obtained from a man younger than 35 with alopecia areata. Some clones in this sample may be carry-over from other donors' samples.

This clonotype was seen more than once but under ten times. This chain links TRBV6-2 or TRBV6-3 with TRBJ1-5; D unclear. The germline CDR1 and CDR2 sequences are MNHEY and SVGEGT. This CDR3 contains 16 residues. The V and J ends lost 0 bases and 1 base respectively, with 10 bases between them. CDR3 protein: CASSYSNGRSNQPQHF. CDR3 DNA sequence: TGTGCCAGCAGTTACTCGAATGGGAGGAGCAATCAGCCCCAGCATTTT.

This clonotype was observed a few times. The gene calls are TRBV7-2 and TRBJ2-5; D uncertain. V lost 3 bases and J 4 bases, leaving 9 bases between the germline ends. This CDR3 is built from 13 residues. Looked up from germline, CDR1 is SGHTA and CDR2 is FQGNSA. The CDR3 bases are TGTGCCAGCAGCTTTAGCTTCCGAGAGACCCAGTACTTC. This sequence encodes CASSFSFRETQYF.

This clonotype turned up a few times. The chain couples TRBV9 to TRBJ2-1; D is unresolved. The germline CDR1 and CDR2 sequences are SGDLS and YYNGEE. V was clipped by 0 bases and J by 8 bases, with 12 bases between them. This CDR3 is built from 14 residues. The CDR3 sequence: CASSVVSGFHEQFF. CDR3 nucleotides: TGTGCCAGCAGCGTAGTGTCAGGCTTCCATGAGCAGTTCTTC.

The rearrangement links TRBV18 to TRBJ1-4; D possibly corresponds to TRBD1 (5 bases). The CDR3 totals 14 residues. Germline assignment: CDR1 KGHSH and CDR2 LQKENI. The V end was cut by 5 bases, the J end by 8 bases, with 15 bases between. The CDR3 DNA is TGTGCCAGCTCAGACCGGGACGGTAGAGAAAAACTGTTTTTT. Encoded protein: CASSDRDGREKLFF.

This clonotype appeared many times. DNA for the CDR3: TGTGCCAGCAGTCAGCGATGGGACAGCGGGGAGCTGTTTTTT. Its translation: CASSQRWDSGELFF. The V gene is TRBV6-2 or TRBV6-3, the J gene TRBJ2-2, with TRBD1 identical over 7 bases. Losses at the gene ends were 5 bases for V and 7 bases for J; bases not matched to a gene: 7. Per the germline V gene, CDR1 is MNHEY and CDR2 is SVGEGT. This CDR3 comprises 14 residues.

This clonotype was detected only a few times. J is TRBJ1-4 and V is TRBV6-5, with D tentatively TRBD1 (5 bases). Trimming left V 9 bases short and J 7 bases short, with 15 bases between. Germline-derived CDR1 and CDR2 are MNHEY and SVGAGI. This CDR3 spans 13 amino acids. CDR3 region: CARTTAGREKLFF. CDR3 nucleotide sequence: TGTGCCAGGACGACAGCGGGGCGTGAAAAACTGTTTTTT.

This clonotype appeared a few times. The chain carries TRBV7-8 and TRBJ2-3, with a possible D match to TRBD2 (6 bases). The CDR3 is 15 residues long. Germline CDR1 SGHVS, CDR2 FQNEAQ. Trimming removed 0 bases from V and 2 bases from J, with 9 bases in between. The CDR3, as DNA: TGTGCCAGCAGCTTAGCGGCGGGGACCACAGATACGCAGTATTTT. It is translated as CASSLAAGTTDTQYF.

J is TRBJ2-2 and V is TRBV7-9; unclear D gene. Deletions cut 1 base from V and 3 bases from J, with 9 bases between. This CDR3 contains 15 residues. CDR1 SEHNR and CDR2 FQNEAQ come from the germline V gene (reference sequence). CDR3 nucleotides: TGTGCCAGCAGCTTAGTAGGGATCCACACCGGGGAGCTGTTTTTT. It yields the protein CASSLVGIHTGELFF.

V gene TRBV4-3 combines with J gene TRBJ1-6, with D possibly being TRBD1 (5 bases). Trimming pared 0 bases from V and 2 bases from J, leaving 14 bases between. The CDR3 is 18 amino acids. Germline lookup yields CDR1 LGHNA and CDR2 YSLEER. CDR3 protein: CASSQDERGRTYNSPLHF. The CDR3 region has the DNA TGCGCCAGCAGCCAAGATGAGAGGGGCAGGACCTATAATTCACCCCTCCACTTT.

The chain joins TRBV7-6 to TRBJ1-1; maybe TRBD1 (5 bases). Trimming took off 1 base at V and 3 bases at J, with 9 bases between the two ends. Germline V gene data show CDR1 as SGHVS and CDR2 as FNYEAQ. This CDR3 is built from 14 residues. The CDR3 spells CASSLGGLDTEAFF. For the CDR3, the DNA is TGTGCCAGCAGCTTAGGGGGGTTGGACACTGAAGCTTTCTTT.

The rearrangement joins TRBV7-8 to TRBJ1-3; 7 nucleotides match TRBD1. The J segment lost 8 bases and the V segment lost 1 base, leaving 8 bases of the junction unmatched. Germline assignment: CDR1 SGHVS and CDR2 FQNEAQ. The CDR3 sequence is 15 residues long. The CDR3 loop is CASSLDTGRGDTIYF. DNA for the CDR3: TGTGCCAGCAGCTTAGATACAGGCAGGGGGGACACCATATATTTT.

This clonotype was detected a few times. The rearrangement links TRBV24-1 to TRBJ1-3; perhaps TRBD1 as D (5 bases). The CDR3 length is 16 residues. Germline V gives CDR1 KGHDR, CDR2 SFDVKD. V was cut by 4 bases and J by 0 bases, with 12 bases left in between. CDR3 sequence: CATSDRGKTSGNTIYF. CDR3 nucleotides: TGTGCCACCAGTGACCGGGGGAAGACCTCTGGAAACACCATATATTTT.

The sample holds many counts of this clonotype. V is TRBV7-9 and J is TRBJ2-2; D gene unclear. CDR1 and CDR2 from the germline V gene are SEHNR and FQNEAQ (reference sequence). The CDR3 is 12 residues long. The V and J ends lost 1 base and 3 bases respectively, with 0 bases between them. The CDR3 DNA is TGTGCCAGCAGCTTAGACACCGGGGAGCTGTTTTTT. Translation gives CASSLDTGELFF.

This rearrangement joins TRBV20-1 to TRBJ2-5; 11 positions match TRBD2. Germline V gene lookup returns CDR1 DFQATT and CDR2 SNEGSKA (reference sequence). The CDR3 runs 17 residues. The trim removed 6 bases at V and 2 bases at J, leaving 14 bases unmatched. Here the CDR3 reads CSARNYPTSGRQETQYF. As DNA, the CDR3 is TGCAGTGCACGTAACTACCCCACTAGCGGGAGACAAGAGACCCAGTACTTC.

This clonotype was counted a few times. The chain uses TRBV11-2 and TRBJ2-2; D is ambiguous. This CDR3 is built from 19 residues. Trimming stripped 5 bases from V and 0 bases from J, with 22 bases between. Germline CDR1 SGHAT, CDR2 FQNNGV. The CDR3 is CASSRLKSTSNANTGELFF. CDR3 DNA: TGTGCCAGCAGCCGTTTAAAGTCGACGTCTAACGCGAACACCGGGGAGCTGTTTTTT.

The chain uses TRBV28 and TRBJ1-4; D perhaps matches TRBD1 (6 bases). Germline loops: CDR1 MDHEN, CDR2 SYDVKM. This CDR3 spans 15 amino acids. With 7 bases removed from V and 5 bases from J, the gap between germline ends came to 17 bases. The CDR3 reads CASTPAGDTNEKLFF. CDR3 sequence (DNA): TGTGCCAGCACCCCCGCCGGGGACACAAATGAAAAACTGTTTTTT.

This clonotype appeared a few times. V gene TRBV18 combines with J gene TRBJ1-1, with 7 nucleotides matching TRBD1. The CDR3 has 15 residues. J gave up 3 bases and V 3 bases, and 7 bases lay outside the gene matches. The germline CDR1 and CDR2 sequences are KGHSH and LQKENI. The CDR3 spells CASSPTGVGDTEAFF. The CDR3 DNA sequence: TGTGCCAGCTCACCCACAGGGGTAGGCGACACTGAAGCTTTCTTT.

The rearrangement joins TRBV7-9 to TRBJ2-7, with D hard to call. Germline V gene lookup returns CDR1 SEHNR and CDR2 FQNEAQ (reference sequence). The CDR3 is 16 amino acids. The V end lost 4 bases, the J end lost 3 bases, and 19 bases lay between the germline ends. Here the CDR3 reads CASSSRLRSAYYEQYF. CDR3 nucleotides: TGTGCCAGCAGCTCACGATTACGAAGTGCCTACTACGAGCAGTACTTC.